This section outlines one T cell receptor beta chain sequence together with its context. The target antigen is unknown. Naive and memory CD4+ T cells were separated from cryopreserved PBMCs. 90,000 to 100,000 naive or memory CD4+ cells were cultured with CEF peptides for approximately 11 days. The sample originates from a study of CD4 T cells in relation to SARS-CoV-2 and coronaviruses. Study-wide points: Monoreactive clones expanded significantly more to SARS-CoV-2 than crossreactive clones did.

Profiling relied on immunoSEQ multiplex PCR, and the TCRdb table lists in-frame clones only, not all of them. The data show approximately 43,000 clones, with 84% seen just once and roughly 1.2% held by the top ten. The CDR3 spans 19 residues. The ends lost 1 base at V and 7 bases at J; junction bases unmatched: 18. Germline lookup yields CDR1 SGHDN and CDR2 FVKESK. The sample comprised naive CD4+ T cells from PBMCs, cultured in vitro. Documented subset: naive CD4+ T cells isolated by negative enrichment. V and J are TRBV14 and TRBJ2-1; 8 nucleotides match TRBD2. The receptor was isolated from an adult with COVID-19. The CDR3 DNA follows: TGTGCCAGCAGCCAAGCCTTCTCATTTGGGCGGGAGGTATGGAATGAGCAGTTCTTC. Its translation is CASSQAFSFGREVWNEQFF.